Below are 15 T cell receptor beta chains sequenced from a single sample in a study of cytomegalovirus exposure and HLA in healthy donors. Clones were sequenced by immunoSEQ multiplex PCR, and TCRdb holds only the in-frame ones, with some missing. This sample has under 250,000 clones; approximately 87% occur once, and the top ten carry 4.5% to 6%. Sequencing input: PBMCs. These receptors all come from a woman younger than 30 in good health and CMV-seronegative.

The rearrangement joins TRBV18 to TRBJ1-5, with a weak D call TRBD1 (6 bases). The CDR3 has 14 amino acids. The V gene's germline CDR1 is KGHSH and CDR2 LQKENI. The V and J ends lost 2 bases and 2 bases respectively, with 7 bases between them. CDR3 DNA sequence: TGTGCCAGCTCACCAGCAGGGGGCAATCAGCCCCAGCATTTT. Translation: CASSPAGGNQPQHF.

The V call is TRBV30, the J call TRBJ2-7; TRBD1 aligns across 7 bases. The CDR3 covers 12 residues. V shed 5 bases, J shed 3 bases, and the junction held 4 bases outside the gene matches. CDR1 and CDR2 (germline): GTSNPN, SVGIG (reference sequence). CDR3 bases: TGTGCCTGGGCCGACAGGGACTACGAGCAGTACTTC. It yields the protein CAWADRDYEQYF.

This clone was seen more than once but under ten times. The chain joins TRBV6-1 to TRBJ2-7; D is perhaps TRBD1 (6 bases). With 6 bases removed from V and 4 bases from J, the gap between germline ends came to 16 bases. The germline gives CDR1 MNHNS, CDR2 SASEGT. The CDR3 runs 14 residues. The CDR3 DNA follows: TGTGCCAGCAGCTTGGACAGAGCCATTTACGAGCAGTACTTC. Amino acids: CASSLDRAIYEQYF.

The chain links TRBV5-1 to TRBJ1-1, with 8 bases aligning to TRBD1. V lost 4 bases to trimming and J lost 1 base; unmatched junction nucleotides: 9. Germline V gene lookup returns CDR1 SGHRS and CDR2 YFSETQ. This CDR3 has 16 amino acids. The CDR3: CASSAGEDRENTEAFF. Written as DNA, the CDR3 is TGCGCCAGCAGCGCAGGAGAGGACAGGGAGAACACTGAAGCTTTCTTT. The full variable domain, its missing parts supplied by reference TRBV5-1 and TRBJ1-1, is KAGVTQTPRYLIKTRGQQVTLSCSPISGHRSVSWYQQTPGQGLQFLFEYFSETQRNKGNFPGRFSGRQFSNSRSEMNVSTLELGDSALYLCASSAGEDRENTEAFFGQGTRLTVV.

The chain is built from TRBV2 and TRBJ2-5; D is undetermined. Germline V gene sequence: CDR1 SNHLY, CDR2 FYNNEI. The CDR3 is 13 residues long. V was shortened by 6 bases and J by 2 bases, with 10 bases between the two germline ends. CDR3 in amino acids: CASSVFQQETQYF. In nucleotides, the CDR3 is TGTGCCAGCAGCGTTTTTCAGCAAGAGACCCAGTACTTC.

This rearrangement joins TRBV5-1 to TRBJ2-5, with 7 bases that match TRBD2. The CDR3 length is 15 residues. Trimming cost V 0 bases and J 5 bases; bases outside gene matches: 7. Germline V gene lookup returns CDR1 SGHRS and CDR2 YFSETQ. Here the CDR3 reads CASSLENTGGETQYF. The CDR3 region has the DNA TGCGCCAGCAGCTTGGAAAATACCGGGGGGGAGACCCAGTACTTC. Complete variable domain (other parts from reference TRBV5-1 and TRBJ2-5): KAGVTQTPRYLIKTRGQQVTLSCSPISGHRSVSWYQQTPGQGLQFLFEYFSETQRNKGNFPGRFSGRQFSNSRSEMNVSTLELGDSALYLCASSLENTGGETQYFGPGTRLLVL.

The chain couples TRBV29-1 to TRBJ2-5; 7 bases match TRBD2. J gave up 4 bases and V 1 base, and 3 bases lay outside the gene matches. This CDR3 has 13 residues. Per germline, CDR1 SQVTM and CDR2 ANQGSEA. The CDR3 here is CSVEGASGETQYF. The CDR3 DNA is TGCAGCGTTGAAGGGGCTAGCGGAGAGACCCAGTACTTC.

V gene TRBV4-1 combines with J gene TRBJ1-6; no definite D call. Germline lookup yields CDR1 MGHRA and CDR2 YSYEKL. This CDR3 has 16 amino acids. V lost 2 bases and J lost 7, with 15 bases in between. Here the CDR3 reads CASSQLLVSANSPLHF. The CDR3 bases are TGCGCCAGCAGCCAATTATTGGTATCGGCAAATTCACCCCTCCACTTT.

This clone was counted once. The chain combines TRBV19 with TRBJ1-6, with 8 bases lining up with TRBD1. Germline V gene data show CDR1 as LNHDA and CDR2 as SQIVND (reference sequence). CDR3 length: 13 amino acids. J gave up 6 bases and V 9 bases, and 4 bases lay outside the gene matches. CDR3 sequence: CASRQGRNSPLHF. In DNA form, the CDR3 reads TGTGCCAGCCGACAGGGGCGTAATTCACCCCTCCACTTT.

V is TRBV6-1 and J is TRBJ2-6; 7 bases match TRBD2. This CDR3 is built from 13 residues. Germline CDR1 is MNHNS and CDR2 is SASEGT. Germline trimming cut 8 bases from V and 12 bases from J; bases unmatched to any gene: 10. The CDR3 region is CASLKDGGGVLTF. Here the CDR3 DNA reads TGTGCCAGCCTGAAGGACGGCGGGGGCGTCCTGACTTTC.

The chain carries TRBV6-1 and TRBJ1-2; D is possibly TRBD1 (6 bases). Trimming took 6 bases from V and 8 from J, leaving 19 bases between them. Germline CDR1 and CDR2: MNHNS and SASEGT. This CDR3 has 14 amino acids. The chain's CDR3 is CASRQQGEGAGYTF. The CDR3 DNA is TGTGCCAGCAGGCAACAGGGTGAAGGTGCGGGCTACACCTTC.

The chain employs TRBV5-1 and TRBJ2-5; 12 nucleotides agree with TRBD2. The CDR3 length is 14 residues. Germline V CDR1 and CDR2: SGHRS, YFSETQ. The trim removed 4 bases at V and 5 bases at J, leaving 3 bases unmatched. The CDR3 protein is CASSTGTSGETQYF. The CDR3 coding sequence is TGCGCCAGCAGCACCGGGACTAGCGGGGAGACCCAGTACTTC.

J is TRBJ2-1 and V is TRBV6-1; 11 bases line up with TRBD2. The CDR3 loop spans 15 amino acids. Per germline, CDR1 MNHNS and CDR2 SASEGT. The trim removed 2 bases at V and 10 bases at J, leaving 7 bases unmatched. The CDR3, as DNA: TGTGCCAGCAGTGAACGAACTAGCGGGGGACAGGAGCAGTTCTTC. As protein: CASSERTSGGQEQFF.

This chain links TRBV5-1 with TRBJ2-1; D is undetermined. Germline V gene data show CDR1 as SGHRS and CDR2 as YFSETQ. V gave up 5 bases and J gave up 8 bases, with 17 bases separating them. The CDR3 contains 14 residues. The CDR3 loop is CASRSGSLVDEQFF. The CDR3 nucleotides are TGCGCCAGCAGGTCGGGCTCCCTTGTGGATGAGCAGTTCTTC.

The gene calls are TRBV2 and TRBJ1-1; D is ambiguous. The CDR3 extends over 14 amino acids. Looked up from germline, CDR1 is SNHLY and CDR2 is FYNNEI. V was pared by 1 base and J by 2 bases, with 8 bases between. CDR3 region: CASSEDRINTEAFF. CDR3 coding DNA: TGTGCCAGCAGTGAAGACAGAATTAACACTGAAGCTTTCTTT.